This T cell receptor (beta chain) was captured by sequencing in a study of CD8+ T cells in alopecia areata. Study observations and caveats: Because of a solitary nonresponder, the connection of baseline CD8+ expansion to response stays uncertain.

cDNA reverse transcribed from extracted RNA served as the sequencing template. Generated by immunoSEQ multiplex PCR, the TCRdb table keeps only in-frame clones and is missing some. The data contain about 200,000 clones, around two fifths of them singletons. In germline, CDR1 is MNHNY, CDR2 SVGAGI (reference sequence). V dropped 2 bases and J dropped 5; count of bases not matched to a gene: 2. The CDR3 sequence is 14 residues long. This clone was observed a few times. Its antigen remains unidentified. Stated treatment: oral pan-JAK inhibitor, 5-10 mg twice daily. This chain links TRBV6-6 with TRBJ1-4, with TRBD1 identical over 7 bases. The specimen comprised CD4+ T cells sorted from blood, sampled between weeks 30 and 35, from a patient treated with tofacitinib. This sequence was found in a human donor with alopecia areata. The chain's CDR3 is CASSYVGGNEKLFF. The CDR3 DNA is TGTGCCAGCAGTTACGTAGGGGGCAATGAAAAACTGTTTTTT.